The 6 T cell receptor beta chains below come from one sample, sequenced in a study of spatial heterogeneity in lung cancer. As to time point: sample taken at primary tumor resection. These receptors have no known antigen. Broader study findings: Counts of expanded alpha and beta TCRs within tumors tracked the tumor nonsynonymous mutation count.

MiXCR was run by TCRdb on the 5' RACE reads, yielding one entry per CDR3 protein. The sample lists 9,000 or so distinct CDR3 sequences; just under 3% were seen once. The sample consisted of lung tumor tissue, taken at surgery. Receptor source: a male donor with early-stage non-small cell lung cancer.

This clonotype has a count of ten or more. V and J are TRBV12-3 or TRBV12-4 and TRBJ1-1, with a weak D call TRBD1 (6 bases). Trimming removed 2 bases at V and 7 bases at J, with 11 bases between. This CDR3 contains 13 residues. The DNA of the CDR3 is TGTGCCAGCAGTTTAAAACAGGGCGGTGAAGCTTTCTTT. It specifies CASSLKQGGEAFF.

At least ten counts were recorded for this clonotype. V usage is TRBV11-2 and J usage is TRBJ2-5, with D perhaps matching TRBD1 (7 bases). Germline V gene lookup returns CDR1 SGHAT and CDR2 FQNNGV. Trimming took off 5 bases at V and 3 bases at J, with 25 bases between the two ends. CDR3 length: 18 residues. Written as DNA, the CDR3 is TGTGCCAGCAGCAAGACGCTGCGGGACAGTAAGGGCAAAGAGACCCAGTACTTC. Its translation is CASSKTLRDSKGKETQYF.

This clonotype was recorded many times. The gene calls are TRBV5-1 and TRBJ1-1, with D maybe TRBD1 (5 bases). Germline V gene lookup returns CDR1 SGHRS and CDR2 YFSETQ. There are 15 residues in the CDR3. With 2 bases removed from V and 4 bases from J, the gap between germline ends came to 15 bases. In nucleotides, the CDR3 is TGCGCCAGCAGCTTCGAACAGGTAGCAGGCACTGAAGCTTTCTTT. This encodes CASSFEQVAGTEAFF.

As concerns this clonotype: This may come from a read error, since a much larger clone is one base off. The rearrangement joins TRBV20-1 to TRBJ1-2; 9 bases are a match to TRBD1. Germline CDR1 reads DFQATT; CDR2 reads SNEGSKA (reference sequence). This CDR3 is built from 17 residues. Trimming took 7 bases from V and 2 from J; bases not matched to a gene: 17. CDR3 in amino acids: CSVSLRWTGAGNYGYTF. CDR3 nucleotide sequence: TGCAGTGTTAGTTTGCGGTGGACAGGGGCGGGCAACTATGGCTACACCTTC.

This clonotype was observed at least ten times. The chain is built from TRBV4-3 and TRBJ2-7; 11 nucleotides match TRBD1. J was trimmed by 2 bases and V by 5 bases; bases with no gene match: 5. CDR1 LGHNA and CDR2 YSLEER come from the germline V gene. This CDR3 comprises 15 residues. The CDR3 sequence is CASSAGTGGTYEQYF. DNA for the CDR3: TGCGCCAGCAGCGCCGGGACAGGGGGAACCTACGAGCAGTACTTC.

By sample share, this clonotype is medium-sized. This chain connects TRBV5-1 to TRBJ2-7; unclear D gene. Germline lookup yields CDR1 SGHRS and CDR2 YFSETQ. CDR3 length equals 13 residues. V was clipped by 3 bases and J by 3 bases, with 10 bases between them. The CDR3 here is CASSSDGSYEQYF. CDR3 nucleotides: TGCGCCAGCAGCTCGGACGGCAGCTACGAGCAGTACTTC.